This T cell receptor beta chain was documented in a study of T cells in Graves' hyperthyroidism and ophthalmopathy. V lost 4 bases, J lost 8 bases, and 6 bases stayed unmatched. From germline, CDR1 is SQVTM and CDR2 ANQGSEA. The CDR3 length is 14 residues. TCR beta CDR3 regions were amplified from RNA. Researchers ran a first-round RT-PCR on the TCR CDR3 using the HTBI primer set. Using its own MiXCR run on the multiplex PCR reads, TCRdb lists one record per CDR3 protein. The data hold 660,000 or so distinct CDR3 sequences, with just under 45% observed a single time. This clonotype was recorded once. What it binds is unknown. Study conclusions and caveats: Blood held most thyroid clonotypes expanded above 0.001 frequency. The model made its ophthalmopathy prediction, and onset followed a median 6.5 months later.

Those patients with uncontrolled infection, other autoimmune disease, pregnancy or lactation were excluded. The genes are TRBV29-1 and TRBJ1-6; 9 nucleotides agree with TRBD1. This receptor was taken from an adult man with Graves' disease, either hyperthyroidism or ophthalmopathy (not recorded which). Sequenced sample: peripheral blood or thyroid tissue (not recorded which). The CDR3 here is CSVGGTGLDSPLHF. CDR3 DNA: TGCAGCGTTGGAGGGACAGGGCTCGATTCACCCCTCCACTTT.